The 30 T cell receptor beta chains below were found in one sample sequenced in a study of tumor-infiltrating lymphocytes in primary liver carcinoma. RNA and DNA were co-extracted from about 20-30 mg of unsorted bulk tissue. With roughly 540 ng total RNA as template and a constant-region primer, TCR beta cDNA was made. It was through three nested multiplex PCR rounds of slightly modified ARM-PCR that TCR beta libraries arose. A C-beta reverse primer and TRBV1-TRBV30 forward primers served in each of the first two PCR rounds, at about 10 cycles apiece. TCRdb reprocessed the multiplex PCR reads with MiXCR, giving one entry per CDR3 protein. The sample has some 32,000 distinct CDR3 sequences, about three quarters seen once. Sequenced input: liver tumor tissue from sampling region 5. The subset is: tumor region T5, tumor centre. All receptors come from a man aged 35 to 55 with primary liver carcinoma and hepatitis B virus infection.

Comment on this clonotype: A read error may account for a junction end that differs from germline. The chain has TRBV12-3 or TRBV12-4 and TRBJ2-7; TRBD1 agrees at 9 bases. This CDR3 is 14 amino acids long. DNA of the CDR3: TGTGACAGCAGCTATCCTGGACAGGGGTGGGAGCAGTACTTC. Its protein is CDSSYPGQGWEQYF.

Concerning this clonotype itself: A read error may produce the germline difference seen at one junction end. CDR3 sequence: CAVSESPLVAGGSHGQFF. The CDR3 region has the DNA TGTGCCGTCAGTGAGTCCCCCCTCGTAGCGGGAGGCTCGCATGGGCAGTTCTTC. The chain carries TRBV10-3 and TRBJ2-1, with TRBD2 identical over 10 bases. In germline, CDR1 is ENHRY, CDR2 SYGVKD. The CDR3 extends over 18 amino acids.

This clonotype is classed as medium-sized. V gene TRBV5-5 combines with J gene TRBJ2-3; the D gene is possibly TRBD2 (5 bases). The CDR3 has 12 amino acids. CDR1 is SGHKS and CDR2 is YYEKEE in the germline V gene (reference sequence). Trimming took 2 bases from V and 6 from J, leaving 7 bases between them. The CDR3: CASSFGLDTQYF. CDR3 nucleotide sequence: TGTGCCAGCAGCTTTGGACTCGATACGCAGTATTTT.

This clonotype is medium-sized (0.01 to 0.1%) in the sample. The chain is built from TRBV6-5 and TRBJ2-2, with TRBD2 identical over 14 bases. CDR3 length: 15 residues. Germline V CDR1 and CDR2: MNHEY, SVGAGI. The J segment lost 8 bases and the V segment lost 6 bases, leaving 5 bases of the junction unmatched. The CDR3 is CASRGTSGSLGELFF. The DNA for the CDR3 is TGTGCCAGCAGGGGGACTAGCGGGAGTCTTGGGGAGCTGTTTTTT.

Turning to this clonotype: The junction departs from germline at one end; a sequencing error may be responsible. The chain joins TRBV6-5 to TRBJ2-7; 10 nucleotides match TRBD2. CDR3 length: 16 residues. Germline lookup yields CDR1 MNHEY and CDR2 SVGAGI. CDR3 protein: CASSALLAGLISEQYF. In nucleotides, the CDR3 is TGTGCTAGCAGTGCCTTACTAGCGGGATTAATTTCCGAGCAGTACTTC.

A single count supports this clonotype. This chain joins TRBV11-1 and TRBJ1-1; no reliable D call. This CDR3 is 13 amino acids long. V lost 3 bases and J lost 0, with 5 bases in between. Per germline, CDR1 SGHAT and CDR2 FQDESV (reference sequence). This CDR3 reads CASSLHLNTEAFF. The CDR3, as DNA: TGTGCCAGCAGCTTGCATTTGAACACTGAAGCTTTCTTT.

In the case of this clonotype: In this CDR3 the conserved last residue, phenylalanine or tryptophan, is missing, so a read error is likely. V gene TRBV25-1 combines with J gene TRBJ2-1; 7 positions match TRBD2. CDR1 is MGHDK and CDR2 is SYGVNS in the germline V gene. This CDR3 region has 21 residues. V dropped 1 base and J dropped 1; count of bases not matched to a gene: 19. The CDR3 here is CASSEWGSDTIAGGSYNEQFY. The DNA for the CDR3 is TGTGCCAGCAGTGAATGGGGTTCGGATACAATAGCGGGTGGTTCCTACAATGAGCAGTTCTAC.

V gene TRBV10-3 combines with J gene TRBJ2-7, with 9 bases lining up with TRBD2. In germline, CDR1 is ENHRY, CDR2 SYGVKD. The trim removed 7 bases at V and 0 bases at J, leaving 19 bases unmatched. The CDR3 has 19 amino acids. Written as DNA, the CDR3 is TGTGCCATCACCAAGCGATCGGGACTAGCAGTAGGGTTCTCCTACGAGCAGTACTTC. It is translated as CAITKRSGLAVGFSYEQYF.

This clonotype was counted many times. The chain uses TRBV10-3 and TRBJ1-6, with D maybe TRBD1 (6 bases). CDR3 length equals 14 residues. Germline V gene data show CDR1 as ENHRY and CDR2 as SYGVKD. Trimming pared 5 bases from V and 7 bases from J, leaving 12 bases between. CDR3 nucleotides: TGTGCCATCAGTAACAGGGTCGAGAATTCACCCCTCCACTTT. Its protein is CAISNRVENSPLHF.

The chain recombines TRBV6-1 with TRBJ2-6; 7 nucleotides align to TRBD2. The length of the CDR3 is 18 residues. The germline gives CDR1 MNHNS, CDR2 SASEGT. Trimming at V came to 6 bases and at J to 0 bases, leaving 11 bases not matched to a gene. CDR3 DNA: TGTGCCAGCAGAGGACGGGGGAGGACTAGCTCTGGGGCCAACGTCCTGACTTTC. Residues: CASRGRGRTSSGANVLTF.

On this clonotype itself: This may be a read error, as it is one base from a much larger clone. Here the CDR3 omits its conserved ending phenylalanine or tryptophan, so a read error is the likely source. V is TRBV11-2 and J is TRBJ2-2; unclear D gene. The CDR3 loop spans 16 amino acids. Germline CDR1 SGHAT, CDR2 FQNNGV. V lost 5 bases, J lost 1 base, and 14 bases lay in between. CDR3 sequence: CASSPDPQLNTGELFL. CDR3 DNA sequence: TGTGCCAGCAGCCCCGATCCCCAATTGAACACCGGGGAGCTGTTTCTT.

In this sample, this clonotype turned up many times. The V and J genes are TRBV11-1 and TRBJ1-2, with unresolved D. This CDR3 spans 13 amino acids. V was pared by 5 bases and J by 7 bases, with 14 bases between. Germline V gene lookup returns CDR1 SGHAT and CDR2 FQDESV (reference sequence). The CDR3 loop reads CASSLDVSRGYTF. The CDR3, as DNA: TGTGCCAGCAGCCTGGACGTCTCCCGTGGCTACACCTTC.

Comments on this clonotype: This likely comes from a read error, as the CDR3 has no conserved phenylalanine or tryptophan at its end. The DNA is omitted, as the CDR3 cannot be located on it reliably, and the CDR3 follows TCRdb's listing. The CDR3: CASSFIQGAIHNEHYS. The V gene is TRBV11-2, the J gene TRBJ2-7; whether TRBD1, the table's D call, matches the DNA was not checked. From its first to its last residue, the CDR3 has 16 amino acids. Germline V gives CDR1 SGHAT, CDR2 FQNNGV.

As to this clonotype: A read error may produce the germline difference seen at one junction end. The chain links TRBV11-2 to TRBJ2-7, with 9 bases aligning to TRBD1. CDR1 and CDR2 from the germline V gene are SGHAT and FQNNGV. This CDR3 region has 16 residues. DNA for the CDR3: TGTGCCAACAGTTTCATACAGGGGGCCATACATAACGATCAGTACTTC. Translated, it gives CANSFIQGAIHNDQYF.

For this clonotype: The conserved phenylalanine or tryptophan is not found at the CDR3 terminus, so this likely reflects a read error. The chain carries TRBV10-3 and TRBJ1-5; D is unclear. The CDR3 is 14 amino acids. Per the germline V gene, CDR1 is ENHRY and CDR2 is SYGVKD. The V and J ends lost 1 base and 9 bases respectively, with 13 bases between them. This CDR3 reads CAISEYEGDLPQHI. The CDR3 nucleotides are TGTGCCATCAGTGAGTACGAGGGCGATCTGCCCCAGCATATT.

By share of the sample, this clonotype is medium-sized (0.01 to 0.1%). The rearrangement joins TRBV6-1 to TRBJ2-3; D not certain. Germline V gene sequence: CDR1 MNHNS, CDR2 SASEGT. With 5 bases removed from V and 6 bases from J, the gap between germline ends came to 9 bases. This CDR3 has 12 amino acids. The CDR3: CASSHGRDTQYF. The CDR3 coding sequence is TGTGCCAGCAGTCATGGACGGGATACGCAGTATTTT.

V is TRBV6-1 and J is TRBJ2-7; D is uncertain. V lost 11 bases and J lost 5, with 22 bases in between. CDR1 MNHNS and CDR2 SASEGT come from the germline V gene. The CDR3 is 14 residues long. CDR3 residues: CAAKPVVSYHEQYF. The DNA for the CDR3 is TGTGCCGCAAAACCCGTCGTGAGTTACCACGAGCAGTACTTC.

With regard to this clonotype: As the CDR3 is not closed by the conserved phenylalanine or tryptophan, this likely results from a read error. The gene calls are TRBV6-2 or TRBV6-3 and TRBJ2-7; no clear D gene. Germline V gene lookup returns CDR1 MNHEY and CDR2 SVGEGT. The CDR3 is 12 residues long. The CDR3 region is CVSSYSAYEQYL. CDR3 coding DNA: TGTGTCAGCAGTTACTCCGCCTACGAGCAGTACCTC.

As concerns this clonotype: One junction end disagrees with the germline gene, perhaps due to a read error. The rearrangement uses TRBV11-2 and TRBJ2-5, with D tentatively TRBD1 or TRBD2 (8 bases each). Germline V gives CDR1 SGHAT, CDR2 FQNNGV. This CDR3 has 16 amino acids. The CDR3 nucleotides are TGTACCAGCAGCTTAACAGCAGGGGGCTCGGGGGGGACCCATTACTTC. Translation gives CTSSLTAGGSGGTHYF.

As concerns this clonotype: The junction departs from germline at one end; a sequencing error may be responsible. The genes are TRBV12-3 or TRBV12-4 and TRBJ2-1; the D gene is possibly TRBD2 (6 bases). This CDR3 contains 17 residues. In nucleotides, the CDR3 is TGTGCTAGCAGTGTACGAGTGGTAACGGGAGTAGTCAATGAGCAGTTCTTC. Translated: CASSVRVVTGVVNEQFF.

The V call is TRBV7-8, the J call TRBJ2-3; 7 bases agree with TRBD1. Germline V gene sequence: CDR1 SGHVS, CDR2 FQNEAQ. Trimming at V came to 9 bases and at J to 4 bases, leaving 16 bases not matched to a gene. CDR3 size: 16 residues. The CDR3 sequence: CASTLKGAQNADTQYF. The DNA for the CDR3 is TGTGCCAGTACCCTCAAGGGGGCGCAGAACGCAGATACGCAGTATTTT.

This chain uses TRBV11-1 with TRBJ2-2; D possibly corresponds to TRBD1 (6 bases). The length of the CDR3 is 16 residues. Germline assignment: CDR1 SGHAT and CDR2 FQDESV (reference sequence). V dropped 2 bases and J dropped 1 base, with 11 bases sitting between them. The CDR3: CASSLRSGQNTGELFF. DNA for the CDR3: TGTGCCAGCAGCTTACGGTCGGGACAGAACACCGGGGAGCTGTTTTTT.

Comment on this clonotype: The junction differs from germline at one of its ends, possibly a read error. This chain uses TRBV11-2 with TRBJ2-1, with TRBD2 identical over 7 bases. Per the germline V gene, CDR1 is SGHAT and CDR2 is FQNNGV. The CDR3 is 19 residues long. The CDR3 is CPSSSDGRFSGTLYNEQFF. Written as DNA, the CDR3 is TGTCCCAGCAGCTCAGATGGGCGATTCAGCGGGACCCTTTACAACGAGCAGTTCTTC.

A remark on this clonotype: The germline gene is not matched at one end of the junction; a read error may be the cause. The chain uses TRBV5-1 and TRBJ2-1; TRBD2 matches 7 bases. CDR3 length equals 15 residues. Germline CDR1 SGHRS, CDR2 YFSETQ. CDR3 region: CASSLWLAEYNERIF. In DNA, the CDR3 is TGCGCCAGCAGCTTGTGGCTAGCGGAATACAATGAGCGGATCTTC. The whole variable domain, filled in from reference TRBV5-1 and TRBJ2-1, reads KAGVTQTPRYLIKTRGQQVTLSCSPISGHRSVSWYQQTPGQGLQFLFEYFSETQRNKGNFPGRFSGRQFSNSRSEMNVSTLELGDSALYLCASSLWLAEYNERIFGPGTRLTVL.

A remark on this clonotype: Since the CDR3 does not end with the conserved phenylalanine or tryptophan, this likely comes from a read error. V gene TRBV4-1 combines with J gene TRBJ2-7, with D unresolved. The germline V gene encodes CDR1 MGHRA and CDR2 YSYEKL. The V and J ends lost 3 bases and 7 bases respectively, with 13 bases between them. This CDR3 is built from 13 residues. CDR3 sequence reads: CASSHYIRLEQYI. The CDR3 nucleotides are TGCGCCAGCAGCCATTATATTAGGTTGGAGCAGTACATC.

Only a few counts were recorded for this clonotype. This chain links TRBV20-1 with TRBJ2-7, with TRBD2 matching 15 bases. The V segment lost 3 bases and the J segment 1 base; nucleotides outside the gene matches: 7. The CDR3 is 17 residues long. Looked up from germline, CDR1 is DFQATT and CDR2 is SNEGSKA (reference sequence). The CDR3 nucleotides are TGCAGTGCTAGTCCCCAAGGGACTAGCGGGAGGTCCTACGAGCAGTACTTC. Translation gives CSASPQGTSGRSYEQYF.

This clonotype was seen a single time. The chain combines TRBV10-3 with TRBJ2-4, with a tentative D call TRBD1 (6 bases). Germline V gives CDR1 ENHRY, CDR2 SYGVKD. Trimming stripped 6 bases from V and 14 bases from J, with 20 bases between. The CDR3 has 13 amino acids. For the CDR3, the DNA is TGTGCCATCAGAGAGGGGACATACAATATTAAGTACTTC. It yields the protein CAIREGTYNIKYF.

This clonotype was seen just once. A junction end diverges from the germline sequence, so it may reflect a read error. This chain links TRBV11-1 with TRBJ2-2; D remains ambiguous. Germline-derived CDR1 and CDR2 are SGHAT and FQDESV (reference sequence). CDR3 size: 14 residues. CDR3 DNA: TGTGCCAGCAGCTTTACATGGGCTACCGTGGAGCTGTTTTTT. Its translation is CASSFTWATVELFF.

This clonotype appeared a few times. A read error may account for a junction end that differs from germline. The J gene is TRBJ2-7, the V gene TRBV11-2; D gene unclear. This CDR3 is 15 amino acids long. Germline V lookup: CDR1 SGHAT, CDR2 FQNNGV. CDR3 in DNA: TGTGCCAGCAGTGCACCTGACATGGCGTCCTACGAGCAGTATTTC. This gives the protein CASSAPDMASYEQYF.

This clonotype has just a few counts. The chain recombines TRBV20-1 with TRBJ1-6; the match to TRBD1 covers 7 bases. This CDR3 region has 15 residues. From germline, CDR1 is DFQATT and CDR2 SNEGSKA (reference sequence). V was clipped by 2 bases and J by 4 bases; unmatched bases: 5. In DNA, the CDR3 is TGCAGTGCTAGAAAGACAGGGTCGTATAATTCACCCCTCCACTTT. This gives the protein CSARKTGSYNSPLHF.